Listed below are T cell receptor beta chains from one sample, sequenced in a study of blood T cell repertoires in COVID-19. The assay was immunoSEQ multiplex PCR, and TCRdb's table has in-frame clones only and misses some. Found here are about 190,000 clones, roughly 90% of them singletons; the top ten hold 5.5% to 7.5%. The sample taken for sequencing was peripheral blood. The receptors stem from a man aged 35-49 years with acute or convalescent COVID-19. CDR3s include the opening cysteine and the closing phenylalanine or tryptophan. A D gene is named only where the DNA matches it firmly. Some rows mark clone size as missing; the rest say once, few, many or name a class of expanded clone.

J gene | D gene | V gene | clone size | CDR3 DNA | CDR3 protein
TRBJ2-1 | TRBD2 | TRBV4-2 | . | TGTGCCAGCAGCTATGTCGGGAGGGGGGGAACGAACTACAATGAGCAGTTCTTC | CASSYVGRGGTNYNEQFF
TRBJ1-1 | TRBD1 | TRBV24-1 | few | TGTGCCACCAGTGATGGACAGGGGGCGCATGAAGCTTTCTTT | CATSDGQGAHEAFF
TRBJ2-3 | TRBD2 | TRBV2 | . | TGTGCCAGCGCCGGACTAGCGGGGGCCGGCGGGGGCACAGATACGCAGTATTTT | CASAGLAGAGGGTDTQYF
TRBJ1-3 | . | TRBV7-2 | . | TGTGCCAGCAGTTTACCCTCCGGAAACACCATATATTTT | CASSLPSGNTIYF
TRBJ2-3 | TRBD1 | TRBV7-9 | . | TGTGCCAGCAGCCCCCCCGGGACAGGGTATTTT | CASSPPGTGYF
TRBJ2-3 | . | TRBV6-4 | . | TGTGCCAGCAGTGACCCAAATCGGGGTACGCAGTATTTT | CASSDPNRGTQYF
TRBJ1-6 | TRBD1 | TRBV4-3 | . | TGCGCCAGCAGCCTAACCGGGACAGCCTATAATTCACCCCTCCACTTT | CASSLTGTAYNSPLHF
TRBJ1-4 | . | TRBV12-3/TRBV12-4 | . | TGTGCCAGCAGTTTAGTGTCCCTAGGAAAACTGTTTTTT | CASSLVSLGKLFF
TRBJ1-2 | TRBD1 | TRBV30 | . | TGTGCCTGGAGTGTAACTCGACAGGGTGGGTTACCCTCTAACTATGGCTACACCTTC | CAWSVTRQGGLPSNYGYTF
TRBJ2-7 | . | TRBV24-1 | . | TGTGCCACCAGTGAGGCTGGGAGCTCCTACGAGCAGTACTTC | CATSEAGSSYEQYF
TRBJ1-2 | TRBD1 | TRBV19 | . | TGTGCCAGTAGGGGACAGGGGGTCGACGGCTACACCTTC | CASRGQGVDGYTF
TRBJ2-4 | . | TRBV2 | . | TGTGCCAGCAATTCCAGGGGAGACATTCAGTACTTC | CASNSRGDIQYF
TRBJ1-5 | . | TRBV5-1 | . | TGCGCCAGCAGCCCTCGGGGGAAGCCCCAGCATTTT | CASSPRGKPQHF
TRBJ2-2 | . | TRBV5-1 | . | TGCGCCAGCAGCCCCCGGCGGGGAAGTACCGGGGAGCTGTTTTTT | CASSPRRGSTGELFF
TRBJ1-6 | . | TRBV7-9 | . | TGTGCCAGCAGCTTAGGGGGGGATAATTCACCCCTCCACTTT | CASSLGGDNSPLHF
TRBJ2-5 | TRBD2 | TRBV5-4 | . | TGTGCCAGCAGCTTGGACGGGGGGGCCGGTGAGACCCAGTACTTC | CASSLDGGAGETQYF
TRBJ2-3 | TRBD2 | TRBV4-1 | once | TGCGCCAGCAGCCAAGATTCCAGCGGGGGGCCTCCTGGCACAGATACGCAGTATTTT | CASSQDSSGGPPGTDTQYF
TRBJ1-5 | . | TRBV7-2 | . | TGTGCCAGCAGTTACGACAGACCACTCAATCAGCCCCAGCATTTT | CASSYDRPLNQPQHF
TRBJ1-2 | TRBD1 | TRBV27 | . | TGTGCCAGCAGTTTTAATCAGGGGGCGATATTCTATGGCTACACCTTC | CASSFNQGAIFYGYTF
TRBJ1-6 | . | TRBV7-2 | . | TGTGCCAGCAGCCTAAACTCCCCCGATAATTCACCCCTCCACTTT | CASSLNSPDNSPLHF
TRBJ2-5 | . | TRBV30 | once | TGTGCCTGGGCCGCGGGCAGAGGGGAGACCCAGTACTTC | CAWAAGRGETQYF
TRBJ1-1 | TRBD1 | TRBV7-6 | . | TGTGCCAGCAGCTTCATGCTCCCAGGGGGGACTGAAGCTTTCTTT | CASSFMLPGGTEAFF
TRBJ2-2 | . | TRBV9 | . | TGTGCCAGCAGCTTCCGAGGGGGGGAAGGCACCGGGGAGCTGTTTTTT | CASSFRGGEGTGELFF
TRBJ2-5 | . | TRBV21-1 | . | TGTGCCAGCAGCAAAGGGCCAGGTCCAATCCAACCAGACCAAATAGAGACCCAGTACTTC | CASSKGPGPIQPDQIETQYF
TRBJ1-6 | . | TRBV19 | . | TGTGCCAGTAGTAAGGTAGAGGTTCGGAATTCACCCCTCCACTTT | CASSKVEVRNSPLHF
TRBJ2-5 | TRBD2 | TRBV11-3 | . | TGTGCCAGCAGCCTCGGGGGGGACCAAGAGACCCAGTACTTC | CASSLGGDQETQYF
TRBJ1-2 | TRBD1 | TRBV18 | . | TGTGCCAGCTCACGCGGGACAGGGGACTTGGATCATGGCTACACCTTC | CASSRGTGDLDHGYTF
TRBJ2-2 | . | TRBV19 | . | TGTGCCAGTAGTATTTTCCCAGGGACCGGGGAGCTGTTTTTT | CASSIFPGTGELFF
TRBJ2-2 | . | TRBV19 | . | TGTGCCAGTAGTCCGGGACTGAACACCGGGGAGCTGTTTTTT | CASSPGLNTGELFF
TRBJ2-5 | . | TRBV15 | . | TGTGCCACCAGCATCCTGACACAGGGAGCCCAAGAGACCCAGTACTTC | CATSILTQGAQETQYF
TRBJ1-2 | TRBD1 | TRBV27 | once | TGTGCCAGCAGTGGGGACAGGGGTAACTATGGCTACACCTTC | CASSGDRGNYGYTF
TRBJ1-1 | . | TRBV18 | . | TGTGCCAGCTCACCTATTCTCGTAGGGGCCACTGAAGCTTTCTTT | CASSPILVGATEAFF
TRBJ2-5 | . | TRBV11-2 | . | TGTGCCAGCAGCTTAGGCGCACAGGGTTGGGGGGAGACCCAGTACTTC | CASSLGAQGWGETQYF
TRBJ1-3 | . | TRBV2 | . | TGTGCCAGCAGTGACAACAGGGAGAACTCTGGAAACACCATATATTTT | CASSDNRENSGNTIYF
TRBJ1-4 | TRBD1 | TRBV24-1 | . | TGTGCCACCAGTGACCCGGGACAGGGAGGTGAAAAACTGTTTTTT | CATSDPGQGGEKLFF
TRBJ2-7 | . | TRBV6-5 | . | TGTGCCAGCAAACGACAGGCTAACTCCTACGAGCAGTACTTC | CASKRQANSYEQYF
TRBJ1-5 | . | TRBV5-4 | . | TGTGCCAGCAGCGCGGGGGGAGGGGAGAGCAATCAGCCCCAGCATTTT | CASSAGGGESNQPQHF
TRBJ1-6 | . | TRBV27 | . | TGTGCCAGCGGCCCGGGGGGGGTTTATAATTCACCCCTCCACTTT | CASGPGGVYNSPLHF
TRBJ2-5 | TRBD1 | TRBV27 | . | TGTGCCAGCAGTCAGGACAGGGGGGAGACCCAGTACTTC | CASSQDRGETQYF
TRBJ1-2 | . | TRBV19 | . | TGTGCCAGTAGTTTGGACCTCTTCGAGGGCTATGGCTACACCTTC | CASSLDLFEGYGYTF
TRBJ2-3 | TRBD1 | TRBV6-5 | . | TGTGCCAGCAGCCCCGGACAGGGACCAGATACGCAGTATTTT | CASSPGQGPDTQYF
TRBJ2-5 | TRBD2 | TRBV6-5 | . | TGTGCCAGGGGACTAGCGGGGGGCCGAGGAGAGACCCAGTACTTC | CARGLAGGRGETQYF
TRBJ1-2 | TRBD1 | TRBV7-2 | . | TGTGCCAGCCAAAGGATGGACAGGGGATATGGCTACACCTTC | CASQRMDRGYGYTF
TRBJ1-2 | TRBD1 | TRBV28 | . | TGTGCCAGCAGGCCTACAGGGGGCCAGCCCTATGGCTACACCTTC | CASRPTGGQPYGYTF
TRBJ1-5 | TRBD1 | TRBV18 | . | TGTGCCAGCTCAGAATCAGGGACAGGGGTGAATCAGCCCCAGCATTTT | CASSESGTGVNQPQHF
TRBJ2-7 | TRBD1 | TRBV3-1/TRBV3-2 | . | TGTGCCAGCAGCCAAGGGAGTGCTCACGATACAGGGGCCTACGAGCAGTACTTC | CASSQGSAHDTGAYEQYF
TRBJ1-2 | . | TRBV11-2 | . | TGTGCCAGCAGCTTAGATGGGCTCTATGGCTACACCTTC | CASSLDGLYGYTF
TRBJ2-3 | . | TRBV5-1 | . | TGCGCCAGCAGCGCTGACAGGTCGTCTACCTACACAGATACGCAGTATTTT | CASSADRSSTYTDTQYF